These 9 T cell receptor beta chains came from one sample sequenced in a study of CD8+CD57+ T cells in acquired aplastic anemia. Patients selected for sequencing had displayed CD8+CD57+ cell expansion by flow cytometry. Profiles of TCR beta VDJ and CDR3 were generated from a genomic DNA template. A single record per CDR3 protein comes from TCRdb applying MiXCR to the reads. The sample has some 120,000 distinct CDR3 sequences; 30% to 45% are singletons. Source material: sorted CD4+, CD8+, or CD8+CD57+ T cells (not recorded which) from PBMCs. The source is a human donor with aplastic anemia.

The chain employs TRBV6-1 and TRBJ1-4; possibly TRBD1 for D (6 bases). Germline assignment: CDR1 MNHNS and CDR2 SASEGT. The germline V and J ends were trimmed by 9 bases and 5 bases, with 13 bases remaining between them. This CDR3 has 13 residues. The CDR3 DNA sequence: TGTGCCAGTCACAGGGATTTCAATGAAAAACTGTTTTTT. Encoded protein: CASHRDFNEKLFF.

This clonotype was recorded many times. This CDR3 reads CSARDRGRDQPQHF. The CDR3 DNA is TGCAGTGCTAGAGATCGGGGGCGAGATCAGCCCCAGCATTTT. The chain combines TRBV20-1 with TRBJ1-5; maybe TRBD1 (6 bases). This CDR3 has 14 residues. Germline CDR1 reads DFQATT; CDR2 reads SNEGSKA (reference sequence). Between the trimmed V and J ends, which lost 0 bases and 5 bases, there was a span of 11 bases.

This clonotype was seen at least ten times. The gene calls are TRBV6-2 or TRBV6-3 and TRBJ2-5, with D perhaps being TRBD1 or TRBD2 (7 bases each). The CDR3 consists of 14 residues. V lost 6 bases and J 2 bases, leaving 13 bases between the germline ends. The germline V gene has CDR1 MNHEY and CDR2 SVGEGT. CDR3 residues: CASRPRGGQETQYF. CDR3 nucleotides: TGTGCCAGCAGGCCCAGGGGGGGACAAGAGACCCAGTACTTC.

This clonotype came up many times. This chain connects TRBV18 to TRBJ1-6, with a tentative D call TRBD1 (5 bases). Trimming left V 2 bases short and J 6 bases short, with 5 bases between. The germline CDR1 and CDR2 sequences are KGHSH and LQKENI. The CDR3 runs to 13 residues. This CDR3 reads CASSPGANSPLHF. CDR3 in DNA: TGTGCCAGCTCACCAGGGGCTAATTCACCCCTCCACTTT.

V and J are TRBV10-3 and TRBJ2-1, with D possibly matching TRBD2 (6 bases). The CDR3 length is 12 residues. Trimming took off 6 bases at V and 8 bases at J, with 11 bases between the two ends. CDR1 ENHRY and CDR2 SYGVKD come from the germline V gene. The CDR3 loop reads CAIRAGGDEQFF. CDR3 DNA: TGTGCCATCAGGGCGGGCGGGGATGAGCAGTTCTTC.

This clonotype was recorded a few times. V is TRBV15 and J is TRBJ1-6, with D perhaps TRBD1 (5 bases). In germline, CDR1 is LNHNV, CDR2 YYDKDF (reference sequence). V was cut by 3 bases and J by 9 bases, with 15 bases left in between. The CDR3 contains 15 residues. This CDR3 reads CATSRVRDRTSPLHF. The CDR3 nucleotides are TGTGCCACCAGCAGGGTCAGGGATCGGACTTCACCCCTCCACTTT.

This clonotype was counted ten times or more. The genes are TRBV5-1 and TRBJ2-5; D not resolved. Looked up from germline, CDR1 is SGHRS and CDR2 is YFSETQ. V lost 4 bases and J 1 base, leaving 11 bases between the germline ends. There are 14 residues in the CDR3. The CDR3 loop is CASSDRRSQETQYF. Here the CDR3 DNA reads TGCGCCAGCAGCGACCGACGGAGCCAAGAGACCCAGTACTTC.

This clonotype was counted once. J is TRBJ1-3 and V is TRBV6-4; no reliable D call. Looked up from germline, CDR1 is MRHNA and CDR2 is SNTAGT. The length of the CDR3 is 15 residues. Trimming removed 6 bases at V and 2 bases at J, with 14 bases between. The CDR3 nucleotides are TGTGCCAGCAGCCCCCCCGGGTGGCCTGGAAACACCATATATTTT. It encodes CASSPPGWPGNTIYF.

This clonotype was picked up many times. The V call is TRBV7-9, the J call TRBJ2-3; either TRBD1 or TRBD2 may supply D (5 bases each). The germline CDR1 and CDR2 sequences are SEHNR and FQNEAQ (reference sequence). V lost 5 bases to trimming and J lost 4 bases, with 13 bases between them. CDR3 length: 14 residues. DNA for the CDR3: TGTGCCAGCAGCCCTAGCTCGGGGCCAGATACGCAGTATTTT. Its translation: CASSPSSGPDTQYF.